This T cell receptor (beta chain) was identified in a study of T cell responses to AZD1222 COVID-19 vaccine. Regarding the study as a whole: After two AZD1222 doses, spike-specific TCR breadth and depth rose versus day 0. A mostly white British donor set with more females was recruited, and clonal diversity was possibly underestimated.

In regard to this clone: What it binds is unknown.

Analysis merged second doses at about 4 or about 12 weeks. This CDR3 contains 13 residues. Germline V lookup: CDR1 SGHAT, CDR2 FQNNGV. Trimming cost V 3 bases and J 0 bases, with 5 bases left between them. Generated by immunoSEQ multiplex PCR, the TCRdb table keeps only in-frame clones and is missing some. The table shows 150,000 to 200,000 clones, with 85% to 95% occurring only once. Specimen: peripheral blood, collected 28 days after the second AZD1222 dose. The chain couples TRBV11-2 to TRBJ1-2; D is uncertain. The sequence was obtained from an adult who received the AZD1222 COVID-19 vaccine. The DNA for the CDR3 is TGTGCCAGCAGCTTTCGGACTAACTATGGCTACACCTTC. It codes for CASSFRTNYGYTF.